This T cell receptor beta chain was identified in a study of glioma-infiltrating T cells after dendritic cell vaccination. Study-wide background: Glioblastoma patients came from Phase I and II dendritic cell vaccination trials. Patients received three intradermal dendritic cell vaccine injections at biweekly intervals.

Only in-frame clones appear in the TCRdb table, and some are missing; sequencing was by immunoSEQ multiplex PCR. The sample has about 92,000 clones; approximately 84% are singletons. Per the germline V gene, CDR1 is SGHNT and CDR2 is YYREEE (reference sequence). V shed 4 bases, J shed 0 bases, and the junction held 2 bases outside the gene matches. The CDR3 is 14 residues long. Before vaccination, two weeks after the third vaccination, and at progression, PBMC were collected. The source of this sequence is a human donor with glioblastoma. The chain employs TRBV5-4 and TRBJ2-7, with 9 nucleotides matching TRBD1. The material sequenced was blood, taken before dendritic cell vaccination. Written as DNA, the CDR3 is TGTGCCAGCAGCCCGGGACAGGGCTCCTACGAGCAGTACTTC. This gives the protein CASSPGQGSYEQYF.